A single T cell receptor beta chain is shown here with its context. The antigen this receptor binds is unknown. No qualities accompany the bases; no much larger clone lies one base away. The V and J ends are trimmed by 3 bases and 6 bases, leaving 6 bases between them. CDR3 length: 13 amino acids, cysteine to phenylalanine. Only the CDR3 DNA stays, 39 bases, in frame from base 1. Based on the germline V gene (reference sequence), the CDR1 and CDR2 sequences are LGHDT and YNNKEL. This sample was included in a study of blood T cell repertoires in COVID-19 (dated by TCRdb to about 2020). General notes on the study: Samples from collaborators originated in the United States, Italy and Spain and spanned both the acute and convalescent phases of COVID-19. The material from the prospective study consisted of cDNA or gDNA derived from T cells, B-cell-depleted T cells, or PBMCs. Subjects who had been exposed to COVID-19, were actively infected with it, or had recovered from it provided the deeply sampled blood TCRbeta repertoires that made up the dataset. The repertoires were made available in a free public database intended to serve as a resource for research on the immune response to SARS-CoV-2. Samples were obtained from the ongoing ImmuneRACE study (first 160 participants) and from over a thousand subjects provided by 6 global collaborators. Nearly every sample came with metadata listing a de-identified subject ID, COVID-19 status, age in years and sex. Where HLA class I and class II types were available, the types were taken from metadata supplied by the sample provider, not from assay-based typing. The full study reports these points: The amount of clinical and demographic metadata varied by source and participant and was provided uncurated.

TCRbeta CDR3 regions were amplified from genomic DNA by means of the immunoSEQ Assay, a bias-controlled multiplex PCR. As for how the authors treated the data: Nucleated cell counts per sample were estimated from amplification of reference gene primers within the assay. To quantify the absolute abundance of each unique TCRbeta CDR3 rearrangement, sequence reads were collapsed and filtered. Productive Simpson clonality was computed per sample as the square root of Simpson's diversity index over productive rearrangements. TCRdb's version of the immuneACCESS table is confined to in-frame rearrangements and falls short of the full clone set. An unresolved V gene accounts for under half of the shortfall where checked; the remainder is of unknown origin. D and trimming come from the DNA, and the V and J calls and clone size come from that table. The sample table contains under 200,000 clones; only one count was recorded for roughly 84% of them. 9.1% of the sample lies in the top ten.

Whole blood was collected in K2EDTA tubes by collaborating institutions according to the institutions' own protocols. Collaborator samples were shipped for TCRbeta analysis as frozen whole blood, isolated PBMCs, or DNA extracted from either sample type. The clonotype comes from a woman older than 75 with active or convalescent COVID-19. The sequence links TRBV3-1 (or the pseudogene TRBV3-2) to TRBJ1-6; no D gene call is confident. Sequenced input: peripheral blood. The CDR3 has the sequence CASSQRVNSPLHF. In nucleotides, the sequence is TGTGCCAGCAGCCAGCGGGTTAATTCACCCCTCCACTTT.